One and the same sample provided the 3 T cell receptor beta chains below, sequenced in a study of PD-1 blockade in classical Hodgkin lymphoma. Every one of the patients relapsed after autologous stem cell transplantation (brentuximab vedotin exposure was variable). Some clones are missing from TCRdb's copy, which holds only in-frame ones; the method was immunoSEQ multiplex PCR. Among 70,000 or so clones listed, 90% to 95% were seen once. This specimen was peripheral blood mononuclear cells (PBMCs), taken at baseline. Source of these receptors: a human donor with classical Hodgkin lymphoma.

V gene TRBV9 combines with J gene TRBJ2-4; no firm D call. V dropped 0 bases and J dropped 7 bases, with 5 bases sitting between them. CDR1 and CDR2 from the germline V gene are SGDLS and YYNGEE. CDR3 length: 12 amino acids. The CDR3 bases are TGTGCCAGCAGCGTAGACGGGAACATTCAGTACTTC. Its protein product is CASSVDGNIQYF.

This clone was counted a single time. The rearrangement joins TRBV4-3 to TRBJ2-1; D gene uncertain. The CDR3 sequence is 14 residues long. Germline V gene lookup returns CDR1 LGHNA and CDR2 YSLEER. Trimming took 1 base from V and 6 from J, leaving 10 bases between them. Here the CDR3 DNA reads TGCGCCAGCAGCCAAGGACTTTTAACCAATGAGCAGTTCTTC. It translates to CASSQGLLTNEQFF.

The chain carries TRBV6-6 and TRBJ2-3; possible D gene TRBD1, 5 bases. Trimming took off 2 bases at V and 0 bases at J, with 6 bases between the two ends. The CDR3 is made up of 14 amino acids. Per the germline V gene, CDR1 is MNHNY and CDR2 is SVGAGI (reference sequence). CDR3 sequence (DNA): TGTGCCAGCAGTTACACAGGTAGCACAGATACGCAGTATTTT. Translated, it gives CASSYTGSTDTQYF.